These 5 T cell receptor beta chains share one sample of origin, sequenced in a study of cytomegalovirus exposure and HLA in healthy donors. PCR involved 60 Vbeta and 13 Jbeta primers. This table comes from immunoSEQ multiplex PCR, and its TCRdb copy is limited to in-frame clones, with some not included. The sample carries about 160,000 clones, around 73% recorded once. What was sequenced was PBMCs. Every receptor here comes from a male donor in good health and CMV-seronegative.

The chain employs TRBV7-2 and TRBJ2-3; no clear D. This CDR3 has 14 residues. CDR1 SGHTA and CDR2 FQGNSA come from the germline V gene. Deletions cut 7 bases from V and 0 bases from J, with 11 bases between. CDR3 nucleotide sequence: TGTGCCAGCACCCTAAGCCGCAGCACAGATACGCAGTATTTT. Its translation: CASTLSRSTDTQYF.

Written as DNA, the CDR3 is TGTGCCAGCAGTGCTCCGGGTCGCACTGAAGCTTTCTTT. This codes for CASSAPGRTEAFF. The rearrangement uses TRBV6-5 and TRBJ1-1; no definite D call. This CDR3 spans 13 amino acids. Trimming took 5 bases from V and 4 from J, leaving 11 bases between them. CDR1 MNHEY and CDR2 SVGAGI come from the germline V gene.

The V gene is TRBV5-1, the J gene TRBJ1-1; D might be TRBD1 (5 bases). The V end was cut by 3 bases, the J end by 4 bases, with 10 bases between. The CDR3 loop spans 13 amino acids. Germline V gene lookup returns CDR1 SGHRS and CDR2 YFSETQ. This chain's CDR3 is CASSWQGGTEAFF. As DNA, the CDR3 is TGCGCCAGCAGCTGGCAGGGCGGCACTGAAGCTTTCTTT.

This clone came up a few times. The rearrangement uses TRBV7-9 and TRBJ2-5; the match to TRBD2 covers 9 bases. The CDR3 runs to 17 residues. The V gene end was trimmed by 5 bases and the J gene end by 4 bases; junction bases not matched to a gene: 14. CDR1 SEHNR and CDR2 FQNEAQ come from the germline V gene (reference sequence). The CDR3 is CASSPPRRGGGLETQYF. DNA of the CDR3: TGTGCCAGCAGCCCCCCCCGGCGGGGGGGCGGCCTAGAGACCCAGTACTTC.

CDR3 sequence: CASSPKGQGAQEQYF. As DNA, the CDR3 is TGTGCCAGCAGCCCGAAGGGACAGGGGGCTCAAGAGCAGTACTTC. This chain joins TRBV11-2 and TRBJ2-7, with 12 bases fitting TRBD1. This CDR3 comprises 15 residues. Germline V gives CDR1 SGHAT, CDR2 FQNNGV. V shed 5 bases, J shed 7 bases, and the junction held 9 bases outside the gene matches.